Listed here is a single T cell receptor beta chain. This sample is part of a study of technical replicates of blood from a handful of donors. TCRdb's copy holds only in-frame clones and misses some; the assay was immunoSEQ multiplex PCR. This table has 70,000 to 80,000 clones, 91% appearing once. The length of the CDR3 is 14 residues. Germline V gene sequence: CDR1 SGHDT, CDR2 YYEEEE. Trimming took off 1 base at V and 5 bases at J, with 10 bases between the two ends. The TCR was taken from a human donor in good health. Some clones in this sample may be carry-over from other donors' samples. The sample comprised T cells isolated from PBMCs. V gene TRBV5-6 combines with J gene TRBJ1-5; D ambiguous. For the CDR3, the DNA is TGTGCCAGCAGCTTGATTTCGGGAGATCAGCCCCAGCATTTT. The encoded protein is CASSLISGDQPQHF.